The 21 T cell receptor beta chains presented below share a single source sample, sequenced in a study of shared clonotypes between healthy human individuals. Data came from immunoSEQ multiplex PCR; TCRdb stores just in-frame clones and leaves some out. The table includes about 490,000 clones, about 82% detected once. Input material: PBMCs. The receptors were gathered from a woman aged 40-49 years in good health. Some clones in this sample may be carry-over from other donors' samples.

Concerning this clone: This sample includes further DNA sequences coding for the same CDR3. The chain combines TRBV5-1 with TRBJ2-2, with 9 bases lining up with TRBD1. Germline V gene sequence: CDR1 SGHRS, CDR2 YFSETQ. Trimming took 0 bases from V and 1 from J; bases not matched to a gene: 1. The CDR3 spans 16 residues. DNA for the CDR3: TGCGCCAGCAGCTTGGTGGGACAGGGGAACACCGGGGAGCTGTTTTTT. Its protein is CASSLVGQGNTGELFF.

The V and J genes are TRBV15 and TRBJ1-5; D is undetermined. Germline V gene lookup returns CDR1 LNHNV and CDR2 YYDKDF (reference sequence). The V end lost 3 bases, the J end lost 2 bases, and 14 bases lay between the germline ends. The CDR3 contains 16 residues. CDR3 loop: CATSSDLRVGNQPQHF. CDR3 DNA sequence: TGTGCCACCAGCAGCGATCTAAGGGTTGGCAATCAGCCCCAGCATTTT.

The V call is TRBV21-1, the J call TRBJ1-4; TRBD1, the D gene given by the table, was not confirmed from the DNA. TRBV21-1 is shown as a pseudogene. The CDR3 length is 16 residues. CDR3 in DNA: TGTGCCAGCAGCAAAGGTTTGGACAGGGGGCCCGAAAAACTGTTTTTT. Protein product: CASSKGLDRGPEKLFF.

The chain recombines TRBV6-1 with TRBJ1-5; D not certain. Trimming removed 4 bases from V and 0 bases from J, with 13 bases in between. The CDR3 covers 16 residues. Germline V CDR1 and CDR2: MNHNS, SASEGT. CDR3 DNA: TGTGCCAGCAGTGGCCATGGGCCGTATAGCAATCAGCCCCAGCATTTT. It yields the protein CASSGHGPYSNQPQHF.

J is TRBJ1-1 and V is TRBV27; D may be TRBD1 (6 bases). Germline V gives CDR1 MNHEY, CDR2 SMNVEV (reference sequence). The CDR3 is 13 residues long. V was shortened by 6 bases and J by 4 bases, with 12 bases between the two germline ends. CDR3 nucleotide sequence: TGTGCCAGCAGCTACAGGGTACGCACTGAAGCTTTCTTT. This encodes CASSYRVRTEAFF.

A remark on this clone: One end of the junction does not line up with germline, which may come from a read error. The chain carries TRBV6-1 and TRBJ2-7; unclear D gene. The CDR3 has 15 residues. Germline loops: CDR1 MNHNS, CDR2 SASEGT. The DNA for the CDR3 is TGTGCCAGCAGTGAAGGAGCGACAAGCTCCTACGGGCAGTACTTC. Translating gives CASSEGATSSYGQYF.

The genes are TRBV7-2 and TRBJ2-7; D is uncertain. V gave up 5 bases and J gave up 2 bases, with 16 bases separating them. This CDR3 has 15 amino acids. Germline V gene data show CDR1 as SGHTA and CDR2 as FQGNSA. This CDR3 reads CASSPRTGPTYEQYF. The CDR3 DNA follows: TGTGCCAGCAGCCCACGAACGGGCCCAACCTACGAGCAGTACTTC.

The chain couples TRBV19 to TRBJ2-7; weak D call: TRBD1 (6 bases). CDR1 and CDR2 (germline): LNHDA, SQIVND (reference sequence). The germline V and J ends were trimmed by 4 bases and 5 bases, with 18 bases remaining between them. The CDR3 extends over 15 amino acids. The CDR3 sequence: CASSRVQGMSDEQYF. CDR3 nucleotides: TGTGCCAGTAGTAGAGTTCAGGGGATGAGCGACGAGCAGTACTTC. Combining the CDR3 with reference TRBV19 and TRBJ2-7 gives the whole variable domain DGGITQSPKYLFRKEGQNVTLSCEQNLNHDAMYWYRQDPGQGLRLIYYSQIVNDFQKGDIAEGYSVSREKKESFPLTVTSAQKNPTAFYLCASSRVQGMSDEQYFGPGTRLTVT.

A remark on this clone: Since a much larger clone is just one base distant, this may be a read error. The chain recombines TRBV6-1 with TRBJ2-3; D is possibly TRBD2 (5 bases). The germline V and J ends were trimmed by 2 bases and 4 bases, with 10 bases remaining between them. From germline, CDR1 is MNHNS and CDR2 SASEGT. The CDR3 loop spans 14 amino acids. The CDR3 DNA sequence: TGTGCCAGCAGTGAACTAGTGGGAGCAGATACGCAGTATTTT. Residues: CASSELVGADTQYF.

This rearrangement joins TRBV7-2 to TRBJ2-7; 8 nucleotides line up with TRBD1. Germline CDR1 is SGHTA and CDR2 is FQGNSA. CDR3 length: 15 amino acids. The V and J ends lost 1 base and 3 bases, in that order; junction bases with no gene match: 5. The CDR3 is CASSLVVGQDYEQYF. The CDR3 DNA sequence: TGTGCCAGCAGCTTAGTTGTGGGACAGGACTACGAGCAGTACTTC. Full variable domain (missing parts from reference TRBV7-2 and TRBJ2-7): GAGVSQSPSNKVTEKGKDVELRCDPISGHTALYWYRQSLGQGLEFLIYFQGNSAPDKSGLPSDRFSAERTGGSVSTLTIQRTQQEDSAVYLCASSLVVGQDYEQYFGPGTRLTVT.

The CDR3 reads CASSPLGGEGETQYF. CDR3 nucleotide sequence: TGCGCCAGCAGCCCCCTTGGCGGGGAGGGGGAGACCCAGTACTTC. This chain joins TRBV5-1 and TRBJ2-5; 7 nucleotides match TRBD2. V shed 4 bases and J 5 bases; nucleotides not matched to a gene: 11. The germline V gene encodes CDR1 SGHRS and CDR2 YFSETQ. CDR3 length: 15 amino acids.

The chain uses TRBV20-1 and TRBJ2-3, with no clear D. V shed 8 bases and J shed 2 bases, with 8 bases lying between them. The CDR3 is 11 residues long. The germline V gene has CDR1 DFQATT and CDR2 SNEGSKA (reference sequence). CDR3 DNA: TGCAGTACCCAGGCCACAGATACGCAGTATTTT. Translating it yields CSTQATDTQYF.

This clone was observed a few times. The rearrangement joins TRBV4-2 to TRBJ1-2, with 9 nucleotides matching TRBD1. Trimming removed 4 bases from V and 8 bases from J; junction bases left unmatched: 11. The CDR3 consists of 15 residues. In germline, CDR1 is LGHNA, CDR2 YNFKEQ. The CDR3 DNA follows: TGTGCCAGCAGCCCGCCGGGACAGGGACAAAAGGGCTACACCTTC. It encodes CASSPPGQGQKGYTF.

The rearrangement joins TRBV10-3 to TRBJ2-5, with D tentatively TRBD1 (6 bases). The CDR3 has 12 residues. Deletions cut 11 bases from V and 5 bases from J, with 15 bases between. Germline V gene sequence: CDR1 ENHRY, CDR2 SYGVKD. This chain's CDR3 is CAARTVAETQYF. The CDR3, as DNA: TGTGCCGCCCGGACAGTCGCCGAGACCCAGTACTTC.

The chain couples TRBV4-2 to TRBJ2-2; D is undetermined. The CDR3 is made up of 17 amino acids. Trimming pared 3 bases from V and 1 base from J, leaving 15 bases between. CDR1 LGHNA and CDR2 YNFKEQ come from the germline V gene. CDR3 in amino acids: CASSQQARALNTGELFF. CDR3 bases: TGTGCCAGCAGCCAGCAGGCCCGGGCCCTGAACACCGGGGAGCTGTTTTTT.

The chain's CDR3 is CASSLSQVNQPQHF. CDR3 coding DNA: TGTGCCAGCAGCTTAAGCCAGGTTAATCAGCCCCAGCATTTT. The chain combines TRBV7-2 with TRBJ1-5; D is uncertain. Deletions cut 2 bases from V and 4 bases from J, with 9 bases between. The CDR3 is 14 amino acids. CDR1 is SGHTA and CDR2 is FQGNSA in the germline V gene. The complete variable domain, with remaining parts taken from reference TRBV7-2 and TRBJ1-5, reads GAGVSQSPSNKVTEKGKDVELRCDPISGHTALYWYRQSLGQGLEFLIYFQGNSAPDKSGLPSDRFSAERTGGSVSTLTIQRTQQEDSAVYLCASSLSQVNQPQHFGDGTRLSIL.

CDR3 coding DNA: TGTGCCAGCAGCTTGGTAGGGGGGACCCAGTCGGAGCAGTACTTC. This encodes CASSLVGGTQSEQYF. This chain links TRBV5-5 with TRBJ2-7; D might be TRBD1 or TRBD2, each matching 6 bases. The CDR3 runs to 15 residues. Trimming left V 0 bases short and J 7 bases short, with 17 bases between. Per the germline V gene, CDR1 is SGHKS and CDR2 is YYEKEE (reference sequence).

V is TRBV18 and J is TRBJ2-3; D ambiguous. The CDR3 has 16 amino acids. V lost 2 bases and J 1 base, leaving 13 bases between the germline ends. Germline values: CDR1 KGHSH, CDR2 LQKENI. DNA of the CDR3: TGTGCCAGCTCACCAATGGGGTCTAGAGGCACAGATACGCAGTATTTT. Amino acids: CASSPMGSRGTDTQYF. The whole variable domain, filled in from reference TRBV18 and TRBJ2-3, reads NAGVMQNPRHLVRRRGQEARLRCSPMKGHSHVYWYRQLPEEGLKFMVYLQKENIIDESGMPKERFSAEFPKEGPSILRIQQVVRGDSAAYFCASSPMGSRGTDTQYFGPGTRLTVL.

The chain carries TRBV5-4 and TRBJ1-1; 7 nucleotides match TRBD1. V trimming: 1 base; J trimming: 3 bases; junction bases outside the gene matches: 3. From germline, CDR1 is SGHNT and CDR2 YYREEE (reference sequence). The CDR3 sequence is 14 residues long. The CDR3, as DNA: TGTGCCAGCAGCTTGCGACAGGGATACACTGAAGCTTTCTTT. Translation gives CASSLRQGYTEAFF. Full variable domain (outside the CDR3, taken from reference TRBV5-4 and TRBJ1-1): ETGVTQSPTHLIKTRGQQVTLRCSSQSGHNTVSWYQQALGQGPQFIFQYYREEENGRGNFPPRFSGLQFPNYSSELNVNALELDDSALYLCASSLRQGYTEAFFGQGTRLTVV.

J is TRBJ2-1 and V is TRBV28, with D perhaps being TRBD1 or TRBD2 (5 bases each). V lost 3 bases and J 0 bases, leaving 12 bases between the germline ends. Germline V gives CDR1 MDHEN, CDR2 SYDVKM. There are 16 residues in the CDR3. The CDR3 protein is CASSFWGIFSYNEQFF. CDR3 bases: TGTGCCAGCAGTTTTTGGGGGATCTTCTCCTACAATGAGCAGTTCTTC.

Here the CDR3 DNA reads TGTGCCTGGACAGTTGGGGTGAATAAGGGCACTGAAGCTTTCTTT. It codes for CAWTVGVNKGTEAFF. This chain links TRBV30 with TRBJ1-1; D not certain. CDR3 length equals 15 residues. V lost 4 bases to trimming and J lost 4 bases, with 19 bases between them. In germline, CDR1 is GTSNPN, CDR2 SVGIG (reference sequence).